These 17 T cell receptor beta chains came from one sample sequenced in a study of cytomegalovirus exposure and HLA in healthy donors. PCR primers comprised 60 Vbeta and 13 Jbeta primers. Clones were read by immunoSEQ multiplex PCR, and TCRdb kept only the in-frame ones, dropping some. The data show 100,000 to 150,000 clones, and the top ten clones hold less than 3%. Sample: PBMCs. These receptors were taken from a man aged 25 to 45 in good health and CMV-seronegative.

V usage is TRBV30 and J usage is TRBJ2-1; D perhaps matches TRBD1 (5 bases). The germline gives CDR1 GTSNPN, CDR2 SVGIG (reference sequence). The V gene lost 2 bases and the J gene lost 6 bases, with 14 bases spanning the gap. This CDR3 region has 14 residues. This CDR3 is CAWSRGGGTNEQFF. The DNA for the CDR3 is TGTGCCTGGAGTAGGGGCGGCGGAACCAATGAGCAGTTCTTC.

The chain recombines TRBV4-3 with TRBJ1-4; D is perhaps TRBD1 (5 bases). The CDR3 is made up of 16 amino acids. Trimming shortened V by 0 bases and J by 6 bases, and 14 bases separated the two germline ends. CDR1 LGHNA and CDR2 YSLEER come from the germline V gene. The CDR3 sequence: CASSQEGGVGDEKLFF. The CDR3 coding sequence is TGCGCCAGCAGCCAAGAGGGGGGTGTCGGCGATGAAAAACTGTTTTTT.

This rearrangement joins TRBV5-5 to TRBJ1-1; D may be TRBD1 (5 bases). The CDR3 totals 15 residues. Per germline, CDR1 SGHKS and CDR2 YYEKEE (reference sequence). V lost 0 bases and J lost 5, with 14 bases in between. CDR3 protein: CASSLGGGDRTEAFF. The CDR3 nucleotides read TGTGCCAGCAGCTTGGGGGGGGGAGATAGGACTGAAGCTTTCTTT.

To note about this clone: This sample includes further DNA sequences coding for the same CDR3. This chain connects TRBV5-1 to TRBJ1-1; 7 positions agree with TRBD1. The ends lost 1 base at V and 4 bases at J; junction bases unmatched: 4. The CDR3 consists of 14 residues. The germline gives CDR1 SGHRS, CDR2 YFSETQ. The chain's CDR3 is CASSLISGGTEAFF. DNA for the CDR3: TGCGCCAGCAGCTTGATATCAGGGGGCACTGAAGCTTTCTTT.

J is TRBJ1-2 and V is TRBV28; maybe TRBD1 (6 bases). The CDR3 runs 14 residues. Germline values: CDR1 MDHEN, CDR2 SYDVKM. Trimming removed 3 bases at V and 7 bases at J, with 15 bases between. The CDR3: CASSFRTDGSGYTF. In DNA, the CDR3 is TGTGCCAGCAGTTTTAGGACAGACGGCAGTGGCTACACCTTC.

This chain uses TRBV30 with TRBJ1-2; tentatively, D is TRBD1 (6 bases). V lost 8 bases to trimming and J lost 0 bases, with 10 bases between them. CDR1 and CDR2 from the germline V gene are GTSNPN and SVGIG (reference sequence). The CDR3 extends over 12 amino acids. This chain's CDR3 is CATDSSNYGYTF. The DNA of the CDR3 is TGTGCCACGGACAGTTCTAACTATGGCTACACCTTC.

The chain couples TRBV6-1 to TRBJ2-3; the D is unclear. The CDR3 has 14 residues. Germline V CDR1 and CDR2: MNHNS, SASEGT. The V end lost 8 bases, the J end lost 0 bases, and 12 bases lay between the germline ends. The CDR3 here is CASSTSPSTDTQYF. CDR3 DNA: TGTGCCAGCTCGACTTCTCCAAGCACAGATACGCAGTATTTT.

The genes are TRBV28 and TRBJ2-1; 7 nucleotides match TRBD1. The CDR3 runs 16 residues. Trimming removed 0 bases from V and 6 bases from J; junction bases left unmatched: 8. From germline, CDR1 is MDHEN and CDR2 SYDVKM. DNA for the CDR3: TGTGCCAGCAGTTTATGGGGGACAGCCAGGGTCAATGAGCAGTTCTTC. Translating gives CASSLWGTARVNEQFF.

This rearrangement joins TRBV10-3 to TRBJ2-3; D remains ambiguous. The CDR3 has 12 amino acids. Trimming removed 10 bases from V and 4 bases from J, with 12 bases in between. Per germline, CDR1 ENHRY and CDR2 SYGVKD. This CDR3 is CATSRPSDTQYF. In DNA form, the CDR3 reads TGTGCCACCTCGCGGCCCTCAGATACGCAGTATTTT.

The DNA of the CDR3 is TGTGCCAGCAGCGTGGGACAGATGAACACTGAAGCTTTCTTT. It encodes CASSVGQMNTEAFF. The V call is TRBV7-8, the J call TRBJ1-1; 7 bases line up with TRBD1. Germline V CDR1 and CDR2: SGHVS, FQNEAQ. The trim removed 5 bases at V and 0 bases at J, leaving 3 bases unmatched. This CDR3 is built from 14 residues.

The V and J genes are TRBV27 and TRBJ2-2, with D unresolved. The CDR3 runs 14 residues. Germline assignment: CDR1 MNHEY and CDR2 SMNVEV (reference sequence). V was trimmed by 5 bases and J by 2 bases, leaving 9 bases between them. The CDR3 is CASSPRTNTGELFF. CDR3 DNA sequence: TGTGCCAGCAGTCCGCGAACCAACACCGGGGAGCTGTTTTTT.

For the CDR3, the DNA is TGTGCCAGCAGCTTCTCCGGACTAGCGGGAGGGTACGAGCAGTACTTC. Residues: CASSFSGLAGGYEQYF. This sequence joins TRBV7-2 and TRBJ2-7, with 15 bases identical to TRBD2. CDR3 length: 16 residues. CDR1 and CDR2 from the germline V gene are SGHTA and FQGNSA. Trimming cost V 3 bases and J 4 bases; bases outside gene matches: 4.

This chain links TRBV28 with TRBJ2-5; D gene unclear. The closer fit of TRBJ2-7 to the DNA end suggests the J call may be wrong. This CDR3 region has 15 residues. CDR1 and CDR2 (germline): MDHEN, SYDVKM. The CDR3 region has the DNA TGTGCCAGCAGTTTATCGGGTCTTTCCTCCTACGAGCAGTACTTC. Protein: CASSLSGLSSYEQYF.

About this clone itself: Germline and junction disagree at one end, which may indicate a read error. The sample holds other DNA sequences that translate to the same CDR3. The rearrangement links TRBV2 to TRBJ1-4; TRBD1 matches at 10 bases. CDR1 and CDR2 from the germline V gene are SNHLY and FYNNEI. CDR3 length equals 14 residues. CDR3 nucleotide sequence: TGTGCTAGCAGTGATGGACAGGGGGGGAGAAAACTGTTTTTT. It specifies CASSDGQGGRKLFF.

The chain is built from TRBV19 and TRBJ2-1; a weak D match, TRBD1 (5 bases). The CDR3 runs 16 residues. With 1 base removed from V and 7 bases from J, the gap between germline ends came to 17 bases. Germline assignment: CDR1 LNHDA and CDR2 SQIVND (reference sequence). The CDR3 nucleotides read TGTGCCAGTAGTATAGGACAGACTTATGACGCTAATGAGCAGTTCTTC. This codes for CASSIGQTYDANEQFF.

This chain links TRBV5-4 with TRBJ2-6; D ambiguous. The germline CDR1 and CDR2 sequences are SGHNT and YYREEE (reference sequence). There are 15 residues in the CDR3. Trimming shortened V by 4 bases and J by 0 bases, and 8 bases separated the two germline ends. In DNA, the CDR3 is TGTGCCAGCAGCGAAGGAGTCTCTGGGGCCAACGTCCTGACTTTC. Its translation: CASSEGVSGANVLTF.

CDR3 protein: CASSDPGQGRKTQYF. In DNA form, the CDR3 reads TGTGCCAGCAGTGATCCGGGACAGGGTCGAAAGACCCAGTACTTC. The chain combines TRBV25-1 with TRBJ2-5; 9 positions agree with TRBD1. The CDR3 loop spans 15 amino acids. Germline CDR1 is MGHDK and CDR2 is SYGVNS. Losses at the gene ends were 3 bases for V and 6 bases for J; bases not matched to a gene: 8.